This T cell receptor beta chain was sequenced in a study of cytomegalovirus exposure and HLA in healthy donors. Study-wide findings and caveats: The classifier reportedly diagnosed cytomegalovirus status with high sensitivity and specificity.

In the PCR, 60 Vbeta and 13 Jbeta primers were used. Profiling relied on immunoSEQ multiplex PCR, and the TCRdb table lists in-frame clones only, not all of them. The sample includes about 240,000 clones, about 88% of them seen just once. Germline CDR1 reads SEHNR; CDR2 reads FQNEAQ (reference sequence). The CDR3 consists of 16 residues. On this clone: Its matching antigen is unknown. The junction departs from germline at one end; a sequencing error may be responsible.

The chain is built from TRBV7-9 and TRBJ1-1; tentatively, D is TRBD1 (6 bases). This sequence originates from a girl aged 2 to 10 in good health and CMV-seronegative. The sequencing input was PBMCs. The CDR3 protein is CSSSPKSGQPNTEAFF. DNA of the CDR3: TGTTCCAGCAGCCCTAAGTCTGGACAGCCAAACACTGAAGCTTTCTTT.